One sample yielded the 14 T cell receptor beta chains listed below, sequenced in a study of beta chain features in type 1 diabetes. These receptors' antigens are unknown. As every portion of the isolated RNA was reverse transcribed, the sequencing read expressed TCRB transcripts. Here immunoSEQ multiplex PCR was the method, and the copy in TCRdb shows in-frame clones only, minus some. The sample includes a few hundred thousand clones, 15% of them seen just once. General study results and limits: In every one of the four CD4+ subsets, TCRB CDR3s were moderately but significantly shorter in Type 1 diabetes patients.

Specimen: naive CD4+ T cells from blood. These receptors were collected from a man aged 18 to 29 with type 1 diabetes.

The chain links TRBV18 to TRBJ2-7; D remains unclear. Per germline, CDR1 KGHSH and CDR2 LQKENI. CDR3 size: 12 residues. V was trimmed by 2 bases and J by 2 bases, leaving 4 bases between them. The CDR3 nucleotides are TGTGCCAGCTCACCATATACCTACGAGCAGTACTTC. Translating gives CASSPYTYEQYF. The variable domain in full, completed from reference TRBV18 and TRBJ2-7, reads NAGVMQNPRHLVRRRGQEARLRCSPMKGHSHVYWYRQLPEEGLKFMVYLQKENIIDESGMPKERFSAEFPKEGPSILRIQQVVRGDSAAYFCASSPYTYEQYFGPGTRLTVT.

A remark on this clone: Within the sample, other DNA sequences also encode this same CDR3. In nucleotides, the CDR3 is TGCGCCAGCAGCCAAGGAACAGTGAACACTGAAGCTTTCTTT. Translation: CASSQGTVNTEAFF. The chain is built from TRBV4-1 and TRBJ1-1; no clear D gene. This CDR3 has 14 residues. V was cut by 1 base and J by 0 bases, with 6 bases left in between. CDR1 and CDR2 (germline): MGHRA, YSYEKL.

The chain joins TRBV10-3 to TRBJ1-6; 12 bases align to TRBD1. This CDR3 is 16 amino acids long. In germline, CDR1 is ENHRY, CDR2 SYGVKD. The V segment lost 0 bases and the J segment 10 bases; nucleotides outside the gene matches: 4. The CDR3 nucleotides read TGTGCCATCAGTGAGTCACGGGACAGGGGGCAATCACCCCTCCACTTT. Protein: CAISESRDRGQSPLHF.

The CDR3 bases are TGTGCCAGCAGCTTGCGACTAGCGGGGCCCAGAGATACGCAGTATTTT. Its protein is CASSLRLAGPRDTQYF. V usage is TRBV5-4 and J usage is TRBJ2-3; TRBD2 aligns across 11 bases. V shed 1 base and J 5 bases; nucleotides not matched to a gene: 6. The CDR3 extends over 16 amino acids. From germline, CDR1 is SGHNT and CDR2 YYREEE (reference sequence).

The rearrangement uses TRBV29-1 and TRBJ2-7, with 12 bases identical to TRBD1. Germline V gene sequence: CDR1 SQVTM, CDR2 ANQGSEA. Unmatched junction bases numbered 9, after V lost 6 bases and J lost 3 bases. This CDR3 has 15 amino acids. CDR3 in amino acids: CSVSSGTGGVYEQYF. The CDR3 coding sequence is TGCAGCGTAAGCTCCGGGACAGGGGGCGTCTACGAGCAGTACTTC.

CDR3 coding DNA: TGTGCCAGCACTACTAGCGGGAGGATGGGTGAGCAGTTCTTC. Residues: CASTTSGRMGEQFF. This chain uses TRBV28 with TRBJ2-1, with 12 positions matching TRBD2. J gave up 9 bases and V 7 bases, and 7 bases lay outside the gene matches. Germline V gene sequence: CDR1 MDHEN, CDR2 SYDVKM. This CDR3 region has 14 residues.

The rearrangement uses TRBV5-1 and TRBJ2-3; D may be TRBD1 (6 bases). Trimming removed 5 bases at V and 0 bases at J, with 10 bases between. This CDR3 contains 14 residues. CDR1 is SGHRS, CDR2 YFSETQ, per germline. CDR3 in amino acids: CASRGASSTDTQYF. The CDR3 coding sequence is TGCGCCAGCAGGGGGGCTAGCAGCACAGATACGCAGTATTTT.

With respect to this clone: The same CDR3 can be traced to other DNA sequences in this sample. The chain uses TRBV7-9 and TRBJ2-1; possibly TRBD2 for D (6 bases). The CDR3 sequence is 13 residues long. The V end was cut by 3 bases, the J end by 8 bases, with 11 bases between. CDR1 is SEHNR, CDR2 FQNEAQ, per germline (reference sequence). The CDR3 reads CASSLGGRDEQFF. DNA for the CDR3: TGTGCCAGCAGCTTGGGGGGACGGGATGAGCAGTTCTTC.

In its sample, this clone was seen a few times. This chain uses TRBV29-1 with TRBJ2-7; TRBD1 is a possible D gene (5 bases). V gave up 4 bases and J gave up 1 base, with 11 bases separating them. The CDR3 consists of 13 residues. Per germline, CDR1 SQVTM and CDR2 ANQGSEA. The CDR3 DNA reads TGCAGCGTTGGGACAAAACTGTCCTACGAGCAGTACTTC. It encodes CSVGTKLSYEQYF.

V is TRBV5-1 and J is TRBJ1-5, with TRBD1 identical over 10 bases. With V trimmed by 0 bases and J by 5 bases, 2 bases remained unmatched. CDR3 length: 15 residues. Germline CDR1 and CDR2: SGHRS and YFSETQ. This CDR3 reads CASSLAGTGDQPQHF. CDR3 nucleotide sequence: TGCGCCAGCAGCTTGGCGGGGACAGGGGATCAGCCCCAGCATTTT.

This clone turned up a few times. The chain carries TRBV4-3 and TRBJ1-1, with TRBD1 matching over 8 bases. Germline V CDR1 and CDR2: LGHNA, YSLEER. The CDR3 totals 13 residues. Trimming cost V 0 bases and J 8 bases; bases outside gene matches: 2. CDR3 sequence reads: CASSQDRDREAFF. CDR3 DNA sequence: TGCGCCAGCAGCCAAGATAGGGACAGGGAAGCTTTCTTT.

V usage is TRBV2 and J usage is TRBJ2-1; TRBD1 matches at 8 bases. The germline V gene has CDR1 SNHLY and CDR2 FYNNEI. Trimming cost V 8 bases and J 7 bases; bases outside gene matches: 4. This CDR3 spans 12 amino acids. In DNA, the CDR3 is TGTGCCAGCGACAGGGGAGAGAATGAGCAGTTCTTC. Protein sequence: CASDRGENEQFF.

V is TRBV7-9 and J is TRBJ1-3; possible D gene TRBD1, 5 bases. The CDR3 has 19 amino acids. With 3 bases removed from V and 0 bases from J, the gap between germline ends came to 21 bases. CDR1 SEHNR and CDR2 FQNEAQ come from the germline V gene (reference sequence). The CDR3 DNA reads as TGTGCCAGCAGCTTTCCTCTCCGGGGACTGCCGAGCTCTGGAAACACCATATATTTT. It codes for CASSFPLRGLPSSGNTIYF. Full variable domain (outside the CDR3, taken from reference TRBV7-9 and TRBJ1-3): DTGVSQNPRHKITKRGQNVTFRCDPISEHNRLYWYRQTLGQGPEFLTYFQNEAQLEKSRLLSDRFSAERPKGSFSTLEIQRTEQGDSAMYLCASSFPLRGLPSSGNTIYFGEGSWLTVV.

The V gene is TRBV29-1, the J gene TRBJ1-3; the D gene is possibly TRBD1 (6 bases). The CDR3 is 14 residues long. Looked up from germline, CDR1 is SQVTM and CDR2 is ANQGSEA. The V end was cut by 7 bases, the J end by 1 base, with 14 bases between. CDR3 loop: CSATGRQSGNTIYF. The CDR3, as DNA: TGCAGCGCGACAGGTCGTCAATCTGGAAACACCATATATTTT.